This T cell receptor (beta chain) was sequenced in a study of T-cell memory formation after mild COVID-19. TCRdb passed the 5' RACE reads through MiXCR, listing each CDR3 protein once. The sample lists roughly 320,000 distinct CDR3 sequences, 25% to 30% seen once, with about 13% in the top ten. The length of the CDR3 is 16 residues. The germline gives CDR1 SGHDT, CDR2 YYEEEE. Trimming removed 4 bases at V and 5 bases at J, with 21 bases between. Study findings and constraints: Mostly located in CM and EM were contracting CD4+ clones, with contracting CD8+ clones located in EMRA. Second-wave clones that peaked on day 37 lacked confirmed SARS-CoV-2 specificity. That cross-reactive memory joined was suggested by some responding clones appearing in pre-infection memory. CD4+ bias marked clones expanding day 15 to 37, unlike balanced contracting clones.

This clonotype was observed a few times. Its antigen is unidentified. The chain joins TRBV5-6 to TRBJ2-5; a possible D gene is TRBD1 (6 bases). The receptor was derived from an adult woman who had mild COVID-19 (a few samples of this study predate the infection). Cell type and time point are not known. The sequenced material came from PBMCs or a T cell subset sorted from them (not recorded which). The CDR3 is CASSDAGTPGMETQYF. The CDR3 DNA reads TGTGCCAGCAGCGACGCCGGGACACCTGGGATGGAGACCCAGTACTTC.